This T cell receptor beta chain was recorded in a study of post-analysis software for immune sequencing data. The overall study: The disease courses covered relapsing-remitting, secondary progressive and progressive-relapsing multiple sclerosis.

TCR beta cDNA libraries had unique molecular identifiers. The authors obtained roughly 0.5 million cDNA molecules from approximately 0.95 to 9.8 million T cells. MiXCR, run by TCRdb on the PCR reads, gives a single entry per CDR3 protein. This table has fewer than 850,000 distinct CDR3 sequences, around 46% appearing once. This clonotype has just a few counts. What it binds is unknown. The CDR3 length is 14 residues. V was pared by 7 bases and J by 4 bases, with 16 bases between. Per germline, CDR1 MNHEY and CDR2 SVGAGI. Study results and caveats: Among multiple sclerosis patients, normalized Chao1 diversity was significantly below that of controls. Elevated frequency relative to controls characterized about 5 TRBV segments in patients, TRBV5-6, TRBV5-1 and TRBV20-1 among them. Samples from a shared batch, those prepared together, strongly co-clustered by F measure.

The chain has TRBV6-5 and TRBJ1-1; D gene uncertain. This receptor was obtained from a girl aged 10 to 17 with multiple sclerosis. Sequenced input: blood. CDR3 in DNA: TGTGCCAGCACCCCCGTTGGCCCTAGCACTGAAGCTTTCTTT. This sequence encodes CASTPVGPSTEAFF.